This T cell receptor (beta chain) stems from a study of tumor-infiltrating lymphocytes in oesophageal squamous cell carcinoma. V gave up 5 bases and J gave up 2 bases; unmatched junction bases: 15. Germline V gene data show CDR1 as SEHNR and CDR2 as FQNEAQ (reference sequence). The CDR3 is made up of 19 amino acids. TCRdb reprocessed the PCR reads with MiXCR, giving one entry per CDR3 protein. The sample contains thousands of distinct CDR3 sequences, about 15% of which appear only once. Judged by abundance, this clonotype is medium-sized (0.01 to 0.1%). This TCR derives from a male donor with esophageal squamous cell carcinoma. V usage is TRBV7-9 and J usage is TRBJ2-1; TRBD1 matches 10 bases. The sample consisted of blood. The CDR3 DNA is TGTGCCAGCAGCCCAGATTTATGGGGGGGGACAGGGGCCTACAATGAGCAGTTCTTC. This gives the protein CASSPDLWGGTGAYNEQFF.